This entry concerns a single T cell receptor beta chain. The antigen remains undetermined. The source of the sample is a study of T cell responses to AZD1222 COVID-19 vaccine. Study-wide results and caveats: Repertoire sampling happened only post peak T cell response. AZD1222 recipients seropositive at baseline numbered only six. It should be noted that donors were predominantly white British and more often female, and clonal diversity was possibly underestimated.

Data came from immunoSEQ multiplex PCR; TCRdb stores just in-frame clones and leaves some out. The table shows some 200,000 clones, with 85% to 90% occurring only once. The input for sequencing was peripheral blood, taken on day 0 of AZD1222 vaccination. This receptor was identified in an adult in good health.

Here the CDR3 reads CASSPGPDRDTIYF. As DNA, the CDR3 is TGCGCCAGCAGCCCGGGCCCCGATCGGGACACCATATATTTT. The chain has TRBV4-1 and TRBJ1-3; D is undetermined. V was shortened by 4 bases and J by 8 bases, with 15 bases between the two germline ends. The germline V gene encodes CDR1 MGHRA and CDR2 YSYEKL. This CDR3 has 14 residues.